These T cell receptor beta chains were read from a single sample in a study of blood T cell repertoires in COVID-19. Measured with immunoSEQ multiplex PCR; TCRdb has only the in-frame clones, and not every one. The table includes 140,000 or so clones, around 84% detected once. The material sequenced was peripheral blood. The receptors derive from a human donor with acute or convalescent COVID-19. The donor label of this sample is uncertain. Both conserved end residues are trimmed from each CDR3. Fields, in order: J gene, clone size, V gene, CDR3 protein. Clone sizes are given selectively: once, few, many, or a class where the clone is expanded.

TRBJ2-5 | NA | TRBV5-1 | ASSLGLQETQY
TRBJ2-1 | NA | TRBV5-4 | VSSNRDRGPDEQF
TRBJ1-6 | NA | TRBV16 | ASRLTGDNSPLH
TRBJ1-5 | NA | TRBV7-2 | ASSWGQGQDQPQH
TRBJ1-2 | NA | TRBV6-2/TRBV6-3 | ASSGQGPYGYT
TRBJ1-5 | NA | TRBV19 | ASSIMGRDNQPQH
TRBJ2-3 | NA | TRBV3-1/TRBV3-2 | ASSPPGGLTTDTQY
TRBJ1-2 | once | TRBV7-9 | ASSFGQGDNYGYT
TRBJ1-1 | NA | TRBV29-1 | SVGGSTEAF
TRBJ1-1 | NA | TRBV6-6 | ASSYSRAAEAF
TRBJ1-2 | NA | TRBV28 | ASSLNIQGNYGYT
TRBJ1-3 | NA | TRBV9 | ASSVAGSSGNTIY
TRBJ1-2 | NA | TRBV5-4 | ASSHRDSHGYT
TRBJ1-2 | NA | TRBV21-1 | ASSKGPGQGRGYT
TRBJ2-5 | NA | TRBV24-1 | ATSEFHRGQETQY
TRBJ2-3 | NA | TRBV7-9 | ASSRLGAGGDTQY
TRBJ1-2 | few | TRBV2 | ASSPDGNEGYGYT
TRBJ1-1 | few | TRBV29-1 | SVRGQDGVPTEAF
TRBJ2-2 | NA | TRBV10-1 | ANRPGQGFTGELF
TRBJ1-2 | NA | TRBV28 | ASSPTQQGSGGYT
TRBJ2-7 | NA | TRBV6-4 | ASSVSGLAGNEQY
TRBJ1-2 | NA | TRBV5-4 | ASSLPWTGGAYGYT
TRBJ2-1 | NA | TRBV5-1 | ASSLDSSSYNEQF
TRBJ2-1 | NA | TRBV15 | ATSMAGKYNEQF
TRBJ2-3 | NA | TRBV7-8 | ASSPPVYGGTDTQY